The sequence of this TCR beta chain was determined in a study of blood T cell repertoires in COVID-19. In the original workflow: Reference gene primer amplification yielded estimated nucleated cell counts. TCRdb's table, derived via immunoSEQ multiplex PCR, lists solely in-frame clones and lacks some. The D gene and trimming were derived from the DNA, and the V and J assignments and clone size from that table. The table includes about 62,000 clones, just under 95% detected once. V shed 4 bases and J shed 7 bases, with 17 bases lying between them. The CDR3 totals 14 residues. Germline V gene data show CDR1 as SGHRS and CDR2 as YFSETQ.

The sample taken for sequencing was peripheral blood. V gene TRBV5-1 combines with J gene TRBJ1-2; D possibly corresponds to TRBD1 (5 bases). This TCR came from a human donor in a cohort sampled during active COVID-19. For the CDR3, the DNA is TGCGCCAGCAGCCCAGACAGAGATATCGGTGGCTACACCTTC. Translating it yields CASSPDRDIGGYTF.